A selection of T cell receptor beta chains follows, all from one sample in a study of T cell responses to AZD1222 COVID-19 vaccine. Some clones are missing from TCRdb's copy, which holds only in-frame ones; the method was immunoSEQ multiplex PCR. Of 150,000 or so clones in the sample, about nine tenths were seen once. Material: peripheral blood, obtained on day 0 of AZD1222 vaccination. These receptors originate from an adult in good health. The CDR3 runs from the conserved cysteine through the conserved F or W. Each record gives: clone size, V gene, J gene, D gene, CDR3 protein, CDR3 DNA. A D gene is named only where the DNA matches it firmly. Only part of the rows carry a size: once, few, many, or a class if the clone is expanded.

abundance: few
v_gene: TRBV4-3
j_gene: TRBJ1-2
d_gene: NA
CDR3aa: CASSQAVAGSYGYTF
CDR3nt: TGCGCCAGCAGCCAAGCTGTCGCGGGTTCTTATGGCTACACCTTC

abundance: NA
v_gene: TRBV5-6
j_gene: TRBJ1-5
d_gene: NA
CDR3aa: CASSTSERNQPQHF
CDR3nt: TGTGCCAGCAGCACCTCGGAGCGCAATCAGCCCCAGCATTTT

abundance: NA
v_gene: TRBV15
j_gene: TRBJ2-2
d_gene: NA
CDR3aa: CATSRGGLGTGELFF
CDR3nt: TGTGCCACCAGCAGAGGAGGGCTAGGCACCGGGGAGCTGTTTTTT

abundance: NA
v_gene: TRBV7-9
j_gene: TRBJ2-1
d_gene: NA
CDR3aa: CASSLGGHNEQFF
CDR3nt: TGTGCCAGCAGCTTAGGTGGCCACAATGAGCAGTTCTTC

abundance: NA
v_gene: TRBV11-3
j_gene: TRBJ2-1
d_gene: TRBD2
CDR3aa: CASSPPERGGNEQFF
CDR3nt: TGTGCCAGCAGCCCGCCTGAGCGGGGGGGCAATGAGCAGTTCTTC

abundance: once
v_gene: TRBV7-8
j_gene: TRBJ2-7
d_gene: NA
CDR3aa: CASSRDFYEQYF
CDR3nt: TGTGCCAGCAGCCGGGATTTCTACGAGCAGTACTTC

abundance: NA
v_gene: TRBV5-1
j_gene: TRBJ1-1
d_gene: NA
CDR3aa: CASSLGLGGGTEAFF
CDR3nt: TGCGCCAGCAGCCTAGGGCTGGGGGGAGGCACTGAAGCTTTCTTT

abundance: few
v_gene: TRBV20-1
j_gene: TRBJ1-5
d_gene: NA
CDR3aa: CSATGNGPQHF
CDR3nt: TGCAGTGCTACCGGGAACGGGCCCCAGCATTTT

abundance: NA
v_gene: TRBV9
j_gene: TRBJ2-3
d_gene: NA
CDR3aa: CASSVENTDTQYF
CDR3nt: TGTGCCAGCAGCGTAGAGAACACAGATACGCAGTATTTT

abundance: NA
v_gene: TRBV27
j_gene: TRBJ1-3
d_gene: NA
CDR3aa: CASSINRASFGNTIYF
CDR3nt: TGTGCCAGCAGTATCAACAGGGCCTCCTTTGGAAACACCATATATTTT

abundance: NA
v_gene: TRBV28
j_gene: TRBJ1-2
d_gene: NA
CDR3aa: CASSFGQGGGYTF
CDR3nt: TGTGCCAGCAGTTTTGGCCAGGGAGGAGGCTACACCTTC

abundance: NA
v_gene: TRBV7-9
j_gene: TRBJ2-4
d_gene: NA
CDR3aa: CASSLAGLAKNIQYF
CDR3nt: TGTGCCAGCAGCTTGGCCGGTCTAGCCAAAAACATTCAGTACTTC

abundance: NA
v_gene: TRBV29-1
j_gene: TRBJ2-1
d_gene: NA
CDR3aa: CSVEAGNPYNEQFF
CDR3nt: TGCAGCGTTGAAGCGGGGAACCCCTACAATGAGCAGTTCTTC

abundance: NA
v_gene: TRBV6-5
j_gene: TRBJ2-7
d_gene: TRBD2
CDR3aa: CASIRSGGEQYF
CDR3nt: TGTGCCAGCATACGTTCGGGGGGCGAGCAGTACTTC